The next 28 T cell receptor beta chains were all read from a single sample in a study of T cells in Graves' hyperthyroidism and ophthalmopathy. What was amplified from RNA transcripts were TCR beta CDR3 regions. Researchers ran a first-round RT-PCR on the TCR CDR3 using the HTBI primer set. Each CDR3 protein gets one entry after TCRdb re-called the multiplex PCR reads with MiXCR. The table records more than 100,000 distinct CDR3 sequences, 47% of them present only once. Sample: blood. The receptors originated from a man in his forties or fifties with Graves' hyperthyroidism.

This clonotype was counted once. The chain carries TRBV7-3 and TRBJ1-2, with 8 bases matching TRBD1. The CDR3 is 13 amino acids. J gave up 8 bases and V 6 bases, and 8 bases lay outside the gene matches. The germline gives CDR1 SGHTA, CDR2 FQGTGA. The CDR3 DNA is TGTGCCAGCAGGTGGAGTGACAGGGGCGGCTACACCTTC. Protein: CASRWSDRGGYTF.

With regard to this clonotype: Given the absence of the conserved phenylalanine or tryptophan at the CDR3 end, a read error is likely. The DNA is left out, because the CDR3 cannot be placed on it with certainty; the CDR3 is given as TCRdb lists it. The V gene is TRBV25-1, the J gene TRBJ1-6. The CDR3 extends over 15 residues, inclusive of both ends. Per germline, CDR1 MGHDK and CDR2 SYGVNS. The CDR3 loop reads CASSRDSNYNSPLQS.

Concerning this clonotype itself: Because the CDR3's place on the DNA is in doubt, the DNA is left out and the CDR3 is given as listed by TCRdb. CDR3: CASSFYICSAPRGGVSYNEQFF. The chain is built from TRBV7-9 and TRBJ2-1; the table's D gene call, TRBD1, was not cross checked with the DNA. The CDR3 has 22 residues if both end residues are counted. Germline CDR1 and CDR2: SEHNR and FQNEAQ (reference sequence).

This clonotype was seen ten or more times. The CDR3 nucleotides are TGTGCTAGTGGTCGTACTAGTAACGCCGGGGAGCTGTTTTTT. It specifies CASGRTSNAGELFF. The rearrangement uses TRBV12-5 and TRBJ2-2; D is perhaps TRBD2 (5 bases). The germline CDR1 and CDR2 sequences are LGHNT and FRNRAP. V dropped 5 bases and J dropped 6 bases, with 13 bases sitting between them. This CDR3 contains 14 residues.

This clonotype occurred once. The rearrangement links TRBV2 to TRBJ1-4, with TRBD1 matching 8 bases. The CDR3 covers 15 residues. V gave up 4 bases and J gave up 8 bases; unmatched junction bases: 9. Germline V gene data show CDR1 as SNHLY and CDR2 as FYNNEI. In DNA, the CDR3 is TGTGCCAGCAGTGTAACAGGGGGTGCCGGGGAAAAACTGTTTTTT. Its protein is CASSVTGGAGEKLFF.

This clonotype was recorded many times. V gene TRBV11-2 combines with J gene TRBJ1-6, with 7 bases aligning to TRBD1. The CDR3 has 16 amino acids. V shed 5 bases, J shed 8 bases, and the junction held 12 bases outside the gene matches. CDR1 is SGHAT and CDR2 is FQNNGV in the germline V gene. The CDR3 loop reads CASSTSGGPGYSPLHF. In DNA form, the CDR3 reads TGTGCCAGCAGCACATCAGGGGGGCCCGGATATTCACCCCTCCACTTT.

The V call is TRBV24-1, the J call TRBJ2-2; D is uncertain. Between the trimmed V and J ends, which lost 7 bases and 7 bases, there was a span of 9 bases. The length of the CDR3 is 12 residues. Germline-derived CDR1 and CDR2 are KGHDR and SFDVKD. The CDR3 bases are TGTGCCACCAGCGAGAATAGCGGGGAGCTGTTTTTT. Amino acids: CATSENSGELFF.

This chain connects TRBV25-1 to TRBJ1-2, with 7 bases lining up with TRBD1. CDR1 is MGHDK and CDR2 is SYGVNS in the germline V gene. The CDR3 loop spans 11 amino acids. With 7 bases clipped from V and 6 bases from J, the junction kept 2 bases outside the gene matches. The CDR3 region has the DNA TGTGCCAGCAACACAGGGGATGGCTACACCTTC. Protein product: CASNTGDGYTF.

In this sample, this clonotype turned up many times. This rearrangement joins TRBV9 to TRBJ2-6; D perhaps matches TRBD1 (6 bases). Germline V gene data show CDR1 as SGDLS and CDR2 as YYNGEE. Trimming removed 3 bases at V and 2 bases at J, with 9 bases between. This CDR3 is built from 15 residues. The CDR3 here is CASSAGTTGANVLTF. The DNA of the CDR3 is TGTGCCAGCAGCGCCGGGACAACTGGGGCCAACGTCCTGACTTTC.

This clonotype has ten or more counts. The rearrangement links TRBV7-2 to TRBJ1-1; a possible D gene is TRBD1 (5 bases). Germline V gene data show CDR1 as SGHTA and CDR2 as FQGNSA. V was shortened by 4 bases and J by 1 base, with 7 bases between the two germline ends. The CDR3 runs to 13 residues. The CDR3 DNA sequence: TGTGCCAGCAGCTCAGACAGGAACACTGAAGCTTTCTTT. It specifies CASSSDRNTEAFF.

This clonotype was observed at least ten times. This sequence joins TRBV3-1 and TRBJ2-7; 7 bases line up with TRBD1. V gave up 4 bases and J gave up 2 bases; unmatched junction bases: 8. The CDR3 totals 15 residues. From germline, CDR1 is LGHDT and CDR2 YNNKEL (reference sequence). The CDR3 coding sequence is TGTGCCAGCAGCCCACCGACAGGGTTGGCCTACGAGCAGTACTTC. As protein: CASSPPTGLAYEQYF.

The chain combines TRBV27 with TRBJ2-2; 9 nucleotides match TRBD2. Per germline, CDR1 MNHEY and CDR2 SMNVEV (reference sequence). J gave up 4 bases and V 1 base, and 10 bases lay outside the gene matches. This CDR3 has 18 amino acids. CDR3 sequence: CASSLFGAGLAITGELFF. The DNA for the CDR3 is TGTGCCAGCAGTTTATTTGGCGCAGGACTAGCGATCACCGGGGAGCTGTTTTTT.

Comment on this clonotype: No conserved phenylalanine or tryptophan is present at the end of the CDR3, so a read error is the likely explanation. Because the CDR3's place on the DNA is in doubt, the DNA is left out and the CDR3 is given as listed by TCRdb. The chain carries TRBV6-1 and TRBJ1-4; the table's TRBD1 call for D was not verified on the DNA. Germline CDR1 reads MNHNS; CDR2 reads SASEGT. The length of the CDR3 is 15 amino acids, counting both ends. The CDR3 protein is CASSIRGGVSEKLSL.

The sample holds a few counts of this clonotype. The junction departs from the called germline gene at one end, perhaps through a read error. The chain uses TRBV30 and TRBJ2-5; no reliable D call. From germline, CDR1 is GTSNPN and CDR2 SVGIG (reference sequence). This CDR3 spans 13 amino acids. As DNA, the CDR3 is TGTGCTTGGAGTGTAAGTGGCCTTGGGACCCAGTACTTC. Its protein product is CAWSVSGLGTQYF.

This clonotype has a count of ten or more. The V gene is TRBV2, the J gene TRBJ1-2; 9 bases are a match to TRBD1. Germline V gene sequence: CDR1 SNHLY, CDR2 FYNNEI. The CDR3 contains 13 residues. Trimming removed 5 bases from V and 4 bases from J; junction bases left unmatched: 2. CDR3 nucleotide sequence: TGTGCCAGCAGTCCGGGACAGGGCTATGGCTACACCTTC. This sequence encodes CASSPGQGYGYTF.

The table lists this clonotype with many counts. The rearrangement links TRBV7-3 to TRBJ2-7; D gene uncertain. V was cut by 5 bases and J by 6 bases, with 20 bases left in between. This CDR3 is built from 15 residues. CDR1 and CDR2 (germline): SGHTA, FQGTGA. The CDR3 loop reads CASSPDPASHPEQYF. The CDR3 DNA reads TGTGCCAGCAGCCCGGATCCGGCGTCCCATCCCGAGCAGTACTTC.

This clonotype was detected ten times or more. The rearrangement links TRBV6-1 to TRBJ2-1, with TRBD1 matching over 11 bases. This CDR3 is built from 15 residues. V lost 6 bases, J lost 6 bases, and 7 bases stayed unmatched. Per the germline V gene, CDR1 is MNHNS and CDR2 is SASEGT. CDR3 loop: CASSAGTGGFNEQFF. The CDR3 DNA is TGTGCCAGCAGCGCCGGGACAGGGGGGTTCAATGAGCAGTTCTTC.

This clonotype was seen ten or more times. This chain joins TRBV5-1 and TRBJ2-7; perhaps TRBD1 as D (5 bases). Trimming removed 1 base at V and 3 bases at J, with 11 bases between. This CDR3 spans 14 amino acids. From germline, CDR1 is SGHRS and CDR2 YFSETQ. The CDR3 region has the DNA TGCGCCAGCAGCTTGACCCCAGGGAACTACGAGCAGTACTTC. It codes for CASSLTPGNYEQYF.

This clonotype was counted many times. V usage is TRBV7-8 and J usage is TRBJ1-5; D possibly corresponds to TRBD1 (6 bases). With 8 bases removed from V and 1 base from J, the gap between germline ends came to 6 bases. The CDR3 runs to 12 residues. The V gene's germline CDR1 is SGHVS and CDR2 FQNEAQ. The CDR3 protein is CASGTSNQPQHF. The CDR3 DNA reads TGTGCCAGCGGGACAAGCAATCAGCCCCAGCATTTT.

This clonotype was detected only once. The chain joins TRBV20-1 to TRBJ2-7; weak D call: TRBD1 (6 bases). The CDR3 runs 12 residues. From germline, CDR1 is DFQATT and CDR2 SNEGSKA (reference sequence). This CDR3 is CSVRTATYEQYF. In DNA, the CDR3 is TGCAGCGTGAGGACAGCGACCTACGAGCAGTACTTC.

The CDR3 DNA reads TGTGCCTCGATCCGGGAGCAGTTCTTC. This gives the protein CASIREQFF. The chain couples TRBV24-1 to TRBJ2-1; D remains ambiguous. Germline loops: CDR1 KGHDR, CDR2 SFDVKD. V was trimmed by 12 bases and J by 10 bases, leaving 9 bases between them. This CDR3 has 9 residues.

This clonotype was observed many times. The V call is TRBV6-2 or TRBV6-3, the J call TRBJ1-1; D possibly corresponds to TRBD1 (6 bases). The CDR3 spans 14 residues. The V end lost 6 bases, the J end lost 2 bases, and 13 bases lay between the germline ends. The germline CDR1 and CDR2 sequences are MNHEY and SVGEGT. The CDR3 bases are TGTGCCAGCAGGGATTGGGACACCAACACTGAAGCTTTCTTT. Its translation is CASRDWDTNTEAFF.

As to this clonotype: Compared with germline, one end of the junction differs, possibly owing to a read error. The chain uses TRBV7-2 and TRBJ2-7; D might be TRBD2 (6 bases). This CDR3 is built from 15 residues. CDR1 is SGHTA and CDR2 is FQGNSA in the germline V gene. The CDR3 DNA sequence: TGTGCCAGCAGTATACGAGGGGAGGAGCGATACGAGCGGTACTTC. This sequence encodes CASSIRGEERYERYF.

CDR3 in amino acids: CATSVGVNTEAFF. CDR3 nucleotides: TGTGCCACCAGTGTTGGGGTGAACACTGAAGCTTTCTTT. The chain recombines TRBV24-1 with TRBJ1-1; D is unresolved. The ends were cut back, 5 bases at V and 0 bases at J, with 6 bases in the middle. This CDR3 spans 13 amino acids. In germline, CDR1 is KGHDR, CDR2 SFDVKD.

J is TRBJ2-5 and V is TRBV10-1; D is possibly TRBD1 (5 bases). There are 16 residues in the CDR3. Germline V gives CDR1 WNHNN, CDR2 SYGVQD (reference sequence). The CDR3 region is CTTSESFGPRDGTQYF. The DNA for the CDR3 is TGCACCACCAGTGAGTCGTTCGGTCCCAGGGATGGGACCCAGTACTTC.

The J gene is TRBJ1-2, the V gene TRBV20-1; no firm D call. V lost 4 bases and J 8 bases, leaving 11 bases between the germline ends. The germline V gene has CDR1 DFQATT and CDR2 SNEGSKA (reference sequence). There are 11 residues in the CDR3. Written as DNA, the CDR3 is TGCAGTGCTAAAACGGGGATCGGCTACACCTTC. This sequence encodes CSAKTGIGYTF.

The V call is TRBV9, the J call TRBJ2-7, with 7 bases aligning to TRBD1. This CDR3 comprises 16 residues. CDR1 is SGDLS, CDR2 YYNGEE, per germline. With 0 bases clipped from V and 2 bases from J, the junction kept 8 bases outside the gene matches. CDR3 coding DNA: TGTGCCAGCAGCGTAGGCGTCGGGCAGGGGGCCTACGAGCAGTACTTC. Translating it yields CASSVGVGQGAYEQYF.

This rearrangement joins TRBV19 to TRBJ2-1; a weak D match, TRBD1 (5 bases). Per germline, CDR1 LNHDA and CDR2 SQIVND (reference sequence). This CDR3 has 11 residues. Trimming took 3 bases from V and 10 from J, leaving 7 bases between them. The CDR3 DNA follows: TGTGCCAGTAGTATGGGGCGGGAGCAGTTCTTC. Protein: CASSMGREQFF. Looking up the rest from reference TRBV19 and TRBJ2-1 gives the full variable domain: DGGITQSPKYLFRKEGQNVTLSCEQNLNHDAMYWYRQDPGQGLRLIYYSQIVNDFQKGDIAEGYSVSREKKESFPLTVTSAQKNPTAFYLCASSMGREQFFGPGTRLTVL.